This T cell receptor beta chain was recovered during a study of T cell repertoires in cytomegalovirus infection. As for the study in general: Public TCR beta signatures indicated both CMV infection and matching HLA type. Findings of the study overall: The ex vivo response was dominated by HLA-C-restricted CMV-specific TCR beta clonotypes. Individuals carrying CMV plus the relevant HLA were identified by cumulative frequency of public TCR beta families.

In germline, CDR1 is LGHNA, CDR2 YSLEER. The CDR3 sequence is 17 residues long. V gave up 1 base and J gave up 0 bases, with 10 bases separating them. In the case of this clonotype: As yet, its antigen is unknown.

TCRdb reprocessed the reads with MiXCR, giving one entry per CDR3 protein. This table holds roughly 320,000 distinct CDR3 sequences, 9.6% found once. The sequenced sample was PBMCs. This chain uses TRBV4-3 with TRBJ1-6; TRBD1 might be the D (5 bases). This TCR was recovered from a human donor in good health (CMV status not recorded). Some clones in this sample may be carry-over from other donors' samples. The CDR3 is CASSQGQSSSYNSPLHF. The CDR3 DNA reads TGCGCCAGCAGCCAAGGACAGTCGAGCTCCTATAATTCACCCCTCCACTTT.